This is a list of T cell receptor beta chains from one sample in a study of cytomegalovirus exposure and HLA in healthy donors. Measured with immunoSEQ multiplex PCR; TCRdb has only the in-frame clones, and not every one. The repertoire holds approximately 180,000 clones, with approximately 78% as singletons. Sequencing was done on a sample of PBMCs. The receptors shown here come from a woman aged 18-29 years in good health and CMV-seronegative. CDR3s include the opening cysteine and the closing phenylalanine or tryptophan. Each record gives: V gene, clone size, J gene, D gene, CDR3 DNA, CDR3 protein. D genes are given only for firm matches. For some rows the clone size is stated as once, few or many, or as a class when expanded; others skip it.

V: TRBV5-8; size: NA; J: TRBJ1-3; D: TRBD1; DNA: TGTGCCAGCAGCTGGGACAGGGCCGGAAACACCATATATTTT; CDR3: CASSWDRAGNTIYF
V: TRBV19; size: NA; J: TRBJ2-1; D: TRBD1; DNA: TGTGCCAGCACCGGGACAGGGGTGTTCTCCTACAATGAGCAGTTCTTC; CDR3: CASTGTGVFSYNEQFF
V: TRBV10-2; size: NA; J: TRBJ2-7; D: TRBD2; DNA: TGCGCCAGCAGTGAGTCGCGGGGGGGGCCCCGGTACGAGCAGTACTTC; CDR3: CASSESRGGPRYEQYF
V: TRBV7-9; size: NA; J: TRBJ2-3; D: NA; DNA: TGTGCCAGCAGCCCCGCGGCCACAGATACGCAGTATTTT; CDR3: CASSPAATDTQYF
V: TRBV7-8; size: NA; J: TRBJ2-1; D: NA; DNA: TGTGCCAGCAGCACGCAAGAACAGTCCTACAATGAGCAGTTCTTC; CDR3: CASSTQEQSYNEQFF
V: TRBV6-5; size: few; J: TRBJ1-1; D: NA; DNA: TGTGCCAGCAGTCCGGGGGAGAGGAGTGAAGCTTTCTTT; CDR3: CASSPGERSEAFF
V: TRBV28; size: NA; J: TRBJ2-7; D: NA; DNA: TGTGCCAGCAGTCACCGACACACTTCCTACGAGCAGTACTTC; CDR3: CASSHRHTSYEQYF
V: TRBV15; size: NA; J: TRBJ2-7; D: TRBD1; DNA: TGTGCCACCAGCAGATCCCGGGACAGGACCTACGAGCAGTACTTC; CDR3: CATSRSRDRTYEQYF
V: TRBV6-5; size: NA; J: TRBJ2-2; D: NA; DNA: TGTGCCAGCGGGGCGGCGAACACCGGGGAGCTGTTTTTT; CDR3: CASGAANTGELFF
V: TRBV9; size: NA; J: TRBJ2-1; D: TRBD1; DNA: TGTGCCAGCAGCGGAACCGGACAGGGGCTCGATGAGCAGTTCTTC; CDR3: CASSGTGQGLDEQFF
V: TRBV19; size: NA; J: TRBJ1-3; D: NA; DNA: TGTGCCAGTAGTATATTCGCAGACTCTGGAAACACCATATATTTT; CDR3: CASSIFADSGNTIYF
V: TRBV5-6; size: NA; J: TRBJ2-7; D: TRBD1; DNA: TGTGCCAGCAGCACGGGACAGGGGTTGGGGGAGCAGTACTTC; CDR3: CASSTGQGLGEQYF
V: TRBV13; size: NA; J: TRBJ2-5; D: TRBD2; DNA: TGTGCCAGCAGCCCTCCCTATAGCGGGAGGGAGGGTGAGACCCAGTACTTC; CDR3: CASSPPYSGREGETQYF
V: TRBV7-9; size: NA; J: TRBJ2-7; D: NA; DNA: TGTGCCAGCAGCTCCTATTCTAGCGACGAGCAGTACTTC; CDR3: CASSSYSSDEQYF
V: TRBV4-3; size: NA; J: TRBJ1-4; D: TRBD1; DNA: TGCGCCAGCAGCCAAGATCGAACAGGGGGCACTAATGAAAAACTGTTTTTT; CDR3: CASSQDRTGGTNEKLFF
V: TRBV6-6; size: few; J: TRBJ2-7; D: TRBD2; DNA: TGTGCCAGCAGGGGGGGACTATCCTACGAGCAGTACTTC; CDR3: CASRGGLSYEQYF
V: TRBV19; size: NA; J: TRBJ2-5; D: NA; DNA: TGTGCCAGTAGTATAGGGGGGCGGACCCAGTACTTC; CDR3: CASSIGGRTQYF
V: TRBV7-8; size: NA; J: TRBJ1-4; D: TRBD1; DNA: TGTGCCAGCAGCCCGCGGACAGGGAGAGGAACTAATGAAAAACTGTTTTTT; CDR3: CASSPRTGRGTNEKLFF
V: TRBV6-5; size: NA; J: TRBJ2-7; D: TRBD2; DNA: TGTGCCAGCGGGGGAGGGTCGGGCTACGAGCAGTACTTC; CDR3: CASGGGSGYEQYF
V: TRBV11-3; size: NA; J: TRBJ2-5; D: NA; DNA: TGTGCCAGCAGCGATTTTACAGGGAAATGGGAGACCCAGTACTTC; CDR3: CASSDFTGKWETQYF
V: TRBV7-6; size: NA; J: TRBJ2-2; D: NA; DNA: TGTGCCAGCAGCTTAGGACAGGACACCGGGGAGCTGTTTTTT; CDR3: CASSLGQDTGELFF
V: TRBV25-1; size: NA; J: TRBJ2-1; D: TRBD2; DNA: TGTGCCAGCAGTGAATTGGGGGGGACGCTGAACAATGAGCAGTTCTTC; CDR3: CASSELGGTLNNEQFF
V: TRBV29-1; size: NA; J: TRBJ1-1; D: NA; DNA: TGCAGCGTTGAAACAGGGTTGGGCACTGAAGCTTTCTTT; CDR3: CSVETGLGTEAFF
V: TRBV19; size: once; J: TRBJ1-5; D: TRBD1; DNA: TGTGCCAGTAGTATTGGGACAGGGGCCATTCAGCCCCAGCATTTT; CDR3: CASSIGTGAIQPQHF
V: TRBV7-9; size: NA; J: TRBJ2-2; D: TRBD1; DNA: TGTGCCAGCAGCTCTACTTTTATACAGGGGCTCCAAACCGGGGAGCTGTTTTTT; CDR3: CASSSTFIQGLQTGELFF
V: TRBV7-9; size: NA; J: TRBJ2-2; D: TRBD1; DNA: TGTTCCAGCAGCTTAAGATTGGTCCGGGACAGGGTTAACACCGGGGAGCTGTTTTTT; CDR3: CSSSLRLVRDRVNTGELFF
V: TRBV4-2; size: NA; J: TRBJ2-1; D: TRBD2; DNA: TGTGCCAGCAGCCAAGTCTTAGCGGGAGTGTCCTACAATGAGCAGTTCTTC; CDR3: CASSQVLAGVSYNEQFF
V: TRBV5-6; size: NA; J: TRBJ2-2; D: TRBD2; DNA: TGTGCCAGCAGCTTCCTACCCCATCGCGGGAGAGCGAACACCGGGGAGCTGTTTTTT; CDR3: CASSFLPHRGRANTGELFF
V: TRBV28; size: NA; J: TRBJ1-1; D: TRBD1; DNA: TGTGCCAGCAGTTTTATCGCTATGACAGGGCGCGGGGTCATGAACACTGAAGCTTTCTTT; CDR3: CASSFIAMTGRGVMNTEAFF
V: TRBV25-1; size: NA; J: TRBJ1-2; D: TRBD1; DNA: TGTGCCAGCAGTGAATCGGGAGATAGAACAGGGGGCCGGGGCTACACCTTC; CDR3: CASSESGDRTGGRGYTF
V: TRBV29-1; size: many; J: TRBJ1-4; D: TRBD1; DNA: TGCAGCGCCAAGGGACAGGCTAATGAAAAACTGTTTTTT; CDR3: CSAKGQANEKLFF
V: TRBV7-6; size: NA; J: TRBJ1-2; D: NA; DNA: TGTGCCAGCAGCTTAGCCCTTCCCCGGGGATTTGGGTATGGCTACACCTTC; CDR3: CASSLALPRGFGYGYTF
V: TRBV7-9; size: once; J: TRBJ2-7; D: TRBD2; DNA: TGTGCCAGCAGCTTAAGAATAGCGGGAGGGGCCTACGAGCAGTACTTC; CDR3: CASSLRIAGGAYEQYF
V: TRBV7-9; size: NA; J: TRBJ2-7; D: NA; DNA: TGTGCCAGCAGCCCGGCAGGGGGGTCCTACGAGCAGTACTTC; CDR3: CASSPAGGSYEQYF
V: TRBV4-2; size: NA; J: TRBJ1-4; D: NA; DNA: TGTGCCAGCAGCCTCCAGGGGAGGGACGAAAAACTGTTTTTT; CDR3: CASSLQGRDEKLFF
V: TRBV18; size: NA; J: TRBJ1-1; D: TRBD1; DNA: TGTGCCAGCTCACCACCGGGACAGGCCATGAACACTGAAGCTTTCTTT; CDR3: CASSPPGQAMNTEAFF
V: TRBV27; size: NA; J: TRBJ1-4; D: NA; DNA: TGTGCCAGCAGATCAGGGTTAGGGAATGAAAAACTGTTTTTT; CDR3: CASRSGLGNEKLFF
V: TRBV28; size: NA; J: TRBJ1-6; D: TRBD1; DNA: TGTGCCAGCCAACTCGTGACAGGGGTCTCACCCCTCCACTTT; CDR3: CASQLVTGVSPLHF
V: TRBV9; size: NA; J: TRBJ1-2; D: NA; DNA: TGTGCCAGCAGCCCCGGACAACCCGATTTCTATGGCTACACCTTC; CDR3: CASSPGQPDFYGYTF
V: TRBV10-3; size: NA; J: TRBJ2-1; D: NA; DNA: TGTGCCATCAGTGCAACGGCGGGCCATTCCTACAATGAGCAGTTCTTC; CDR3: CAISATAGHSYNEQFF
V: TRBV6-1; size: NA; J: TRBJ2-7; D: TRBD1; DNA: TGTGCCACCTCGACGGGACAGGCTATCGAGCAGTACTTC; CDR3: CATSTGQAIEQYF
V: TRBV9; size: NA; J: TRBJ2-6; D: NA; DNA: TGTGCCAGCAGCGCCCTAGGACAGAACTCTGGGGCCAACGTCCTGACTTTC; CDR3: CASSALGQNSGANVLTF
V: TRBV5-1; size: NA; J: TRBJ2-7; D: TRBD1; DNA: TGCGCCAGCAGCTTGAATCGGTCCGAACGCCTAGACAGGGGACTCTACGAGCAGTACTTC; CDR3: CASSLNRSERLDRGLYEQYF
V: TRBV27; size: NA; J: TRBJ2-2; D: TRBD2; DNA: TGTGCCAGCAGTTCCCCCTGGACTCAGCGGGACGGTGCCGGGGAGCTGTTTTTT; CDR3: CASSSPWTQRDGAGELFF
V: TRBV27; size: NA; J: TRBJ2-5; D: TRBD1; DNA: TGTGCCAGCAGTCTGACAGGGGAGGAAGAGACCCAGTACTTC; CDR3: CASSLTGEEETQYF
V: TRBV6-5; size: NA; J: TRBJ1-1; D: NA; DNA: TGTGCCAGCGCCCCTAGTTCCCGGAGCACTGAAGCTTTCTTT; CDR3: CASAPSSRSTEAFF